The clone carrying this T cell receptor (beta chain) was detected only a few times. From germline, CDR1 is ENHRY and CDR2 SYGVKD. This CDR3 spans 16 amino acids. The V gene lost 0 bases and the J gene lost 7 bases, with 16 bases spanning the gap. These data originate in a study of blood T cells in healthy people across ages. Study-wide context: The template switching approach captured approximately one barcoded beta molecule for every two T cells.

PCR was performed a second time for about 7 to 11 cycles using a sample-barcoded 5' primer and a J-beta primer mix. In TCRdb, the 5' RACE reads were re-called with MiXCR into one record per CDR3 protein. The table includes approximately 1,000,000 distinct CDR3 sequences, roughly two fifths detected once. This chain uses TRBV10-3 with TRBJ2-4; D is possibly TRBD1 (5 bases). The sequenced material came from blood. This clonotype was obtained from a man in his late teens or twenties in good health. CDR3 amino acids: CAISESLWQGGNIQYF. CDR3 bases: TGTGCCATCAGTGAGTCTTTGTGGCAGGGTGGCAACATTCAGTACTTC.